This T cell receptor beta chain emerged from a study of T-cell memory formation after mild COVID-19. TCRdb recomputed calls from the 5' RACE reads with MiXCR, one row per CDR3 protein. There are roughly 160,000 distinct CDR3 sequences in the sample; approximately 12% occur only once, and 2.5% to 3.5% lies in the top ten. This clonotype was recorded once. The clonotype was recovered from a man aged 18-30 years who had mild COVID-19 (a few samples of this study predate the infection). Cell type and time point are not known. The source material was PBMCs or a T cell subset sorted from them (not recorded which).

The CDR3 loop is CATSDPLGESTDTQYF. DNA of the CDR3: TGTGCCACCAGTGATCCTCTTGGGGAGAGCACAGATACGCAGTATTTT. This chain joins TRBV24-1 and TRBJ2-3, with a tentative D call TRBD2 (5 bases). This CDR3 has 16 residues. CDR1 and CDR2 from the germline V gene are KGHDR and SFDVKD. V was pared by 3 bases and J by 0 bases, with 12 bases between.